This is a list of T cell receptor beta chains from one sample in a study of blood T cell repertoires in COVID-19. Measured with immunoSEQ multiplex PCR; TCRdb has only the in-frame clones, and not every one. The sample includes approximately 200,000 clones, about 87% seen only once; the top ten take approximately 6%. Sequencing was done on a sample of peripheral blood. All receptors come from a man aged 60-69 years who had recovered from COVID-19. The CDR3 runs from the conserved cysteine through the conserved F or W. The order of the fields is V gene, J gene, CDR3 protein.

v_call: TRBV19; j_call: TRBJ2-1; cdr3_aa: CASSRGSQSYNEQFF
v_call: TRBV4-3; j_call: TRBJ2-7; cdr3_aa: CASSLSLVSSNEQYF
v_call: TRBV23-1; j_call: TRBJ2-3; cdr3_aa: CASSLYLGERDRGVSDTQYF
v_call: TRBV5-1; j_call: TRBJ2-1; cdr3_aa: CASSLQAPDNEQFF
v_call: TRBV18; j_call: TRBJ2-5; cdr3_aa: CATKPRASGETQYF
v_call: TRBV4-3; j_call: TRBJ1-6; cdr3_aa: CASSQGGAGNSPLHF
v_call: TRBV7-6; j_call: TRBJ2-7; cdr3_aa: CASSLEVPGSTYEQYF
v_call: TRBV24-1; j_call: TRBJ1-2; cdr3_aa: CATSDFDRIYGYTF
v_call: TRBV19; j_call: TRBJ1-5; cdr3_aa: CASSREGVASNQPQHF
v_call: TRBV7-9; j_call: TRBJ2-1; cdr3_aa: CASSFSLGSNEQFF
v_call: TRBV19; j_call: TRBJ2-7; cdr3_aa: CASSSGQGNSYEQYF
v_call: TRBV28; j_call: TRBJ1-5; cdr3_aa: CASSHGQGYQPQHF
v_call: TRBV9; j_call: TRBJ2-1; cdr3_aa: CASSSPRTSGISSYNEQFF
v_call: TRBV3-1/TRBV3-2; j_call: TRBJ2-3; cdr3_aa: CASSQVGGQTGTDTQYF
v_call: TRBV15; j_call: TRBJ1-3; cdr3_aa: CATSTHRGPGNTIYF
v_call: TRBV30; j_call: TRBJ1-1; cdr3_aa: CAWSQAFF
v_call: TRBV5-1; j_call: TRBJ2-1; cdr3_aa: CASSLAGTGTDEQFF
v_call: TRBV29-1; j_call: TRBJ2-6; cdr3_aa: CSVERGQEGANVLTF
v_call: TRBV30; j_call: TRBJ1-2; cdr3_aa: CAWSDRGLGYTF
v_call: TRBV3-1/TRBV3-2; j_call: TRBJ1-1; cdr3_aa: CASGGGGGGFMNTEAFF
v_call: TRBV3-1/TRBV3-2; j_call: TRBJ2-7; cdr3_aa: CASSQYSGLYEQYF
v_call: TRBV19; j_call: TRBJ1-4; cdr3_aa: CASCSRTNEKLFF
v_call: TRBV4-2; j_call: TRBJ2-6; cdr3_aa: CASSPNTFSGANVLTF
v_call: TRBV28; j_call: TRBJ2-7; cdr3_aa: CASARQHTYEQYF
v_call: TRBV7-6; j_call: TRBJ2-3; cdr3_aa: CASSFRVAGVSRADTQYF
v_call: TRBV30; j_call: TRBJ1-6; cdr3_aa: CAWKTLQGPLHF
v_call: TRBV7-6; j_call: TRBJ1-3; cdr3_aa: CASITGDSGNTIYF
v_call: TRBV9; j_call: TRBJ2-7; cdr3_aa: CASSSLGQGPYEQYF
v_call: TRBV7-8; j_call: TRBJ2-1; cdr3_aa: CASSLEAGGHNEQFF
v_call: TRBV7-6; j_call: TRBJ2-5; cdr3_aa: CASSLGHLETQYF
v_call: TRBV4-3; j_call: TRBJ1-6; cdr3_aa: CASSQDGPSPLHF
v_call: TRBV12-3/TRBV12-4; j_call: TRBJ2-3; cdr3_aa: CASRGLNTDTQYF
v_call: TRBV18; j_call: TRBJ2-4; cdr3_aa: CASSPLQGQPFGAKNIQYF
v_call: TRBV30; j_call: TRBJ1-1; cdr3_aa: CAWSIQGWTEAFF
v_call: TRBV28; j_call: TRBJ2-7; cdr3_aa: CASSNAGGRSYEQYF
v_call: TRBV10-1; j_call: TRBJ1-5; cdr3_aa: CASSPTGAPRVMQPQHF
v_call: TRBV6-5; j_call: TRBJ1-1; cdr3_aa: CASSYSGSTEAFF